Shown below are 7 T cell receptor beta chains from a single sample sequenced in a study of cytomegalovirus exposure and HLA in healthy donors (dated 2017 in TCRdb). The library was produced with the immunoSEQ multiplex PCR assay. For the multiplex PCR, a mixture combining 60 forward primers for TCR Vbeta segments and 13 reverse primers for TCR Jbeta segments was used. In its TCRdb copy, this immuneACCESS table keeps in-frame sequences only and misses some clones. Where compared with another copy, unresolved V genes explain less than half of these, and the others have no known cause. This sample has approximately 130,000 clones in its table, and roughly 72% of those were observed once. The ten largest clones capture about 1.7% of the sample. Input material: PBMCs. These receptors came from a woman between 45 and 65 years old in good health and CMV-seronegative.

The CDR3 loop is CASSLVQMNTEAFF. As DNA, the CDR3 is TGTGCCAGCAGCCTCGTTCAGATGAACACTGAAGCTTTCTTT. The rearrangement joins TRBV7-9 to TRBJ1-1, with no clear D. The CDR3 contains 14 residues. The V end was cut by 5 bases, the J end by 0 bases, with 10 bases between. Germline loops: CDR1 SEHNR, CDR2 FQNEAQ (reference sequence).

The chain has TRBV4-1 and TRBJ2-5; D gene ambiguous. In germline, CDR1 is MGHRA, CDR2 YSYEKL. Trimming pared 3 bases from V and 2 bases from J, leaving 13 bases between. This CDR3 has 15 amino acids. For the CDR3, the DNA is TGCGCCAGCAGCCACCAAGAGGTGCAACAAGAGACCCAGTACTTC. Amino acid sequence: CASSHQEVQQETQYF.

In nucleotides, the CDR3 is TGTGCCACCAAGACAGGGACCTTCGGGAACACTGAAGCTTTCTTT. This sequence encodes CATKTGTFGNTEAFF. The V and J genes are TRBV28 and TRBJ1-1; 7 bases are a match to TRBD1. Germline V lookup: CDR1 MDHEN, CDR2 SYDVKM. V trimming: 10 bases; J trimming: 1 base; junction bases outside the gene matches: 12. This CDR3 has 15 residues.

This clone was counted between two and nine times. The rearrangement joins TRBV4-3 to TRBJ2-7, with 12 bases aligning to TRBD2. The V gene's germline CDR1 is LGHNA and CDR2 YSLEER. The CDR3 spans 17 residues. The V segment lost 0 bases and the J segment 2 bases; nucleotides outside the gene matches: 5. The CDR3 DNA reads as TGCGCCAGCAGCCAAGAATGCCTAGCGGGAGGGCCCTACGAGCAGTACGTC. Its protein is CASSQECLAGGPYEQYV.

The chain recombines TRBV5-8 with TRBJ2-7; 7 bases align to TRBD1. The V and J ends lost 6 bases and 6 bases, in that order; junction bases with no gene match: 6. Looked up from germline, CDR1 is SGHTS and CDR2 is YDEGEE. The CDR3 loop spans 12 amino acids. CDR3 protein: CASKGQWGEQYF. DNA of the CDR3: TGTGCCAGCAAGGGACAGTGGGGCGAGCAGTACTTC.

The chain couples TRBV9 to TRBJ2-2; TRBD2 agrees at 11 bases. The CDR3 extends over 17 amino acids. J gave up 1 base and V 0 bases, and 2 bases lay outside the gene matches. Germline V lookup: CDR1 SGDLS, CDR2 YYNGEE. CDR3 residues: CASSVAGTSGNTGELFF. CDR3 sequence (DNA): TGTGCCAGCAGCGTAGCTGGGACTAGCGGGAACACCGGGGAGCTGTTTTTT. The full variable domain, with the rest looked up from reference TRBV9 and TRBJ2-2, is DSGVTQTPKHLITATGQRVTLRCSPRSGDLSVYWYQQSLDQGLQFLIQYYNGEERAKGNILERFSAQQFPDLHSELNLSSLELGDSALYFCASSVAGTSGNTGELFFGEGSRLTVL.

V is TRBV18 and J is TRBJ2-1; 13 bases are shared with TRBD2. Looked up from germline, CDR1 is KGHSH and CDR2 is LQKENI. The CDR3 has 16 amino acids. V lost 0 bases and J lost 9; bases outside the gene matches: 5. CDR3 in amino acids: CASSPPGTSGTTEQFF. CDR3 DNA: TGTGCCAGCTCACCACCGGGGACTAGCGGGACGACTGAGCAGTTCTTC.